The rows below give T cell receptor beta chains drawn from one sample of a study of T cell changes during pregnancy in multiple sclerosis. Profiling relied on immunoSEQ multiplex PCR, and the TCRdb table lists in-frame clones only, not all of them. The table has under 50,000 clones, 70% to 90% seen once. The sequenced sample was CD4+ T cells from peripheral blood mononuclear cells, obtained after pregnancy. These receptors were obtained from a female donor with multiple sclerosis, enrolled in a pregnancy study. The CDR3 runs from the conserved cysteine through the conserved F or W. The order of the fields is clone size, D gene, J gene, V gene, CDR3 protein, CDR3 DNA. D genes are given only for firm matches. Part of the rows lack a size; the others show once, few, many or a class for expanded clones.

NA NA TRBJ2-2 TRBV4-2 CASSPYAGRDTGELFF TGTGCCAGCAGCCCGTACGCGGGAAGGGACACCGGGGAGCTGTTTTTT
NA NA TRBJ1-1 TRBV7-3 CASSRGAGRDTEAFF TGTGCCAGCAGCCGAGGGGCAGGGAGGGACACTGAAGCTTTCTTT
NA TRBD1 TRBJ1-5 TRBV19 CASSIGGTGGFQPQHF TGTGCCAGTAGTATCGGGGGGACAGGGGGCTTTCAGCCCCAGCATTTT
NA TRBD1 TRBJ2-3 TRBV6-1 CASSARDRDTDTQYF TGTGCCAGCAGTGCCCGGGACAGGGACACAGATACGCAGTATTTT
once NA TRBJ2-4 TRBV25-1 CASSESSFPHGAYF TGTGCCAGCAGTGAATCCTCCTTTCCCCATGGGGCGTACTTC
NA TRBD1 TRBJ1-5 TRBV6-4 CASRVGRQGGRGSNQPQHF TGTGCCAGCAGAGTAGGTAGACAGGGAGGAAGGGGGAGCAATCAGCCCCAGCATTTT
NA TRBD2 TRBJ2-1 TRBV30 CAWSAPPRGRADEQFF TGTGCCTGGAGTGCCCCCCCCCGCGGGAGGGCCGATGAGCAGTTCTTC
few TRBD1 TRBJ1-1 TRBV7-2 CASSFQGARTEAFF TGTGCCAGCAGCTTTCAGGGGGCGCGGACTGAAGCTTTCTTT
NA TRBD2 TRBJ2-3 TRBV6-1 CASSGVAGGRGTDTQYF TGTGCCAGCAGTGGAGTCGCGGGGGGGAGGGGCACAGATACGCAGTATTTT
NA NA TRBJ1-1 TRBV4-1 CASSPGARDYEAFF TGCGCCAGCAGCCCAGGGGCCAGGGACTATGAAGCTTTCTTT
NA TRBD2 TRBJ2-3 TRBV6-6 CASSYGLAGSTDTQYF TGTGCCAGCAGTTACGGACTAGCGGGAAGCACAGATACGCAGTATTTT
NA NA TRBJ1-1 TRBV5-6 CASSRSTEAFF TGTGCCAGCAGCCGTAGCACTGAAGCTTTCTTT
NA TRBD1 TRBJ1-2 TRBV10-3 CAISEGGQRNYGYTF TGTGCCATCAGTGAGGGGGGACAGCGTAACTATGGCTACACCTTC
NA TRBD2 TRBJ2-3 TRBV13 CASSLGRERGDTQYF TGTGCCAGCAGCTTAGGGCGGGAGAGAGGAGATACGCAGTATTTT
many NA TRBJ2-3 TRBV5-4 CASSWDISTDTQYF TGTGCCAGCAGCTGGGACATAAGCACAGATACGCAGTATTTT
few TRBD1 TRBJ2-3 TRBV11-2 CASRPIRDRGPDTQYF TGTGCCAGCAGACCCATACGGGACAGGGGCCCAGATACGCAGTATTTT
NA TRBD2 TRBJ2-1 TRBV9 CASAAGTNNEQFF TGTGCCAGCGCAGCCGGGACTAACAATGAGCAGTTCTTC
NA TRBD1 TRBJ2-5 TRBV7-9 CASSPVTGGRETQYF TGTGCCAGCAGCCCAGTGACAGGGGGGCGAGAGACCCAGTACTTC
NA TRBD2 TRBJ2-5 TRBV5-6 CASSLAGVRTQYF TGTGCCAGCAGCTTAGCGGGAGTTAGGACCCAGTACTTC
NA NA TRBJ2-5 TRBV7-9 CASSAYISSGQETQYF TGTGCCAGCAGCGCTTATATAAGTTCAGGCCAAGAGACCCAGTACTTC
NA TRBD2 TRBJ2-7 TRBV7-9 CASSLSSGGLYEQYF TGTGCCAGCAGCTTATCTAGCGGGGGTTTGTACGAGCAGTACTTC
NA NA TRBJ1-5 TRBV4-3 CASSQEYRSNQPQHF TGCGCCAGCAGCCAAGAATATCGGAGCAATCAGCCCCAGCATTTT
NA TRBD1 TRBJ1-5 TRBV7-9 CASSLALTGDQPQHF TGTGCCAGCAGCTTAGCGCTAACAGGGGATCAGCCCCAGCATTTT
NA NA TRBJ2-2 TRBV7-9 CASSFPGGELFF TGTGCCAGCAGTTTCCCCGGCGGGGAGCTGTTTTTT
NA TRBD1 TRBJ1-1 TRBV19 CASVGQGTEAFF TGTGCCAGTGTTGGACAGGGCACTGAAGCTTTCTTT
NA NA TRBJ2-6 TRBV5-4 CASRKGTGANVLTF TGTGCCAGCAGGAAGGGGACTGGGGCCAACGTCCTGACTTTC
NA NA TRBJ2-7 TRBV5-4 CASSLAASADYEQYF TGTGCCAGCAGCTTGGCCGCTAGCGCGGACTACGAGCAGTACTTC
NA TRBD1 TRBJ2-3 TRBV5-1 CASSLPTGGTDTQYF TGCGCCAGCAGCTTGCCGACAGGGGGCACAGATACGCAGTATTTT
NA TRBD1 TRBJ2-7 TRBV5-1 CASSTGTGGPYEQYF TGCGCCAGCAGCACTGGGACAGGGGGACCCTACGAGCAGTACTTC
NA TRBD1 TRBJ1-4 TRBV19 CASSTTTGEGGLNEKLFF TGTGCCAGTAGTACAACTACAGGGGAAGGCGGGCTTAATGAAAAACTGTTTTTT